A selection of T cell receptor beta chains follows, all from one sample in a study of read filtering for tumor transcriptome and immune sequencing. MiXCR was run by TCRdb on the reads, yielding one entry per CDR3 protein. In the table there are 100,000 to 150,000 distinct CDR3 sequences, less than 15% of which are singletons. Specimen: a population of CD138-negative cells sorted from bone marrow. These receptors were collected from a donor over 35 with multiple myeloma. CDR3s include the opening cysteine and the closing phenylalanine or tryptophan. D genes are given only for firm matches. Clone size is not always given. Where it is, it says once, few, many or a class for expanded clones.

V gene	J gene	clone size	D gene	CDR3 DNA	CDR3 protein
TRBV5-8	TRBJ2-1	.	TRBD2	TGCGCCAGCAGCTTGGGACTATACAATGGGCAGTTCTTC	CASSLGLYNGQFF
TRBV15	TRBJ1-5	many	TRBD1	TGTGCCACCAGCAGAGGAGCGGGACAGCCTTATAGCAATCAGCCCCAGCATTTT	CATSRGAGQPYSNQPQHF
TRBV5-1	TRBJ2-1	many	.	TGCGCCAGCAGTGTCCAGGGGCCTTCCTACAATGAGCAGTTCTTC	CASSVQGPSYNEQFF
TRBV9	TRBJ2-7	few	.	TGTGCCAGCAGCTTCGTTCGGAGCTCCTACGAGCAGTACTTC	CASSFVRSSYEQYF
TRBV10-3	TRBJ1-1	many	TRBD1	TGTGCCATCAGCTCTGACAGGGGGCCCACTGAAGCTTTCTTT	CAISSDRGPTEAFF
TRBV5-1	TRBJ1-1	many	.	TGCGCCAGCAGCTTGCTCTGGAACACTGAAGCTTTCTTT	CASSLLWNTEAFF
TRBV12-3/TRBV12-4	TRBJ2-1	many	TRBD2	TGTGCCAGCAGTACCGGGACTAGCGGGAGGGCCTACAATGAGCAGTTCTTC	CASSTGTSGRAYNEQFF
TRBV10-3	TRBJ2-1	many	.	TGTGCCATCAGGGGGGAAAACGGGAGATTTGAGCAGTTCTTC	CAIRGENGRFEQFF
TRBV2	TRBJ2-1	many	TRBD2	TGTGCCAGCAGTGATAGGGCTAGCGGGAACTACAATGAGCAGTTCTTC	CASSDRASGNYNEQFF
TRBV27	TRBJ1-1	many	.	TGTGCCAGCAGTTTACACAGGATCAACACTGAAGCTTTCTTT	CASSLHRINTEAFF
TRBV29-1	TRBJ2-3	many	.	TGCAGCGTCCTTCCAGCGACCAGCACAGATACGCAGTATTTT	CSVLPATSTDTQYF
TRBV7-3	TRBJ2-1	many	.	.	CASRFGSGLGNEQFF
TRBV7-6	TRBJ1-5	.	.	TGTGCCAGCAGTGATTCTTATAGCAATCAGCCCCAGCATTTT	CASSDSYSNQPQHF
TRBV6-6	TRBJ2-2	few	TRBD1	TGTGCCAGCACAACGGGACAGAGGACTGGGGAGCTGTTTTTT	CASTTGQRTGELFF
TRBV4-3	TRBJ1-5	.	.	TGCGCCAGCAGCCAAGATATGTATCTGCCCCAGCGTTTT	CASSQDMYLPQRF
TRBV7-9	TRBJ2-5	many	.	TGTGCCAGCAGCTTAGAGCGGAACCAAGAGACCCAGTACTTC	CASSLERNQETQYF
TRBV20-1	TRBJ2-5	many	.	TGCAGTGCTAGGGTAGGGAGCGCCAAAGAGACCCAGTACTTC	CSARVGSAKETQYF
TRBV12-3/TRBV12-4	TRBJ2-1	many	.	TGTGCCTCCCTTTCCCTGGGAGTTCAATCCAATGAGCAGTTCTTC	CASLSLGVQSNEQFF
TRBV20-1	TRBJ2-1	many	TRBD1	TGCAGTGCTAGGCGGCTGGACAGGTCCTCCGATGAGCAGTTCTTC	CSARRLDRSSDEQFF
TRBV11-3	TRBJ2-6	many	.	TGTGCCAGCAGCTCGTGGGCTCACAGCTCTGGGGCCAACGTCCTGACTTTC	CASSSWAHSSGANVLTF
TRBV7-8	TRBJ1-1	many	.	TGTGCCAGCAGCACAGCGACAGGAGGAAACACTGAAGCTTTCTTT	CASSTATGGNTEAFF
TRBV19	TRBJ2-7	many	.	TGTGCCATCACAATCCCGGAGCAGTACTTC	CAITIPEQYF
TRBV20-1	TRBJ2-5	many	TRBD1	TGCAGTGCTAGAGGGGACAGGGGAAGAACCCAGTACTTC	CSARGDRGRTQYF
TRBV5-6	TRBJ2-7	many	.	TGTGCCAGCAGCTTGGGGAGACAGGCCTACGAGCAGTACTTC	CASSLGRQAYEQYF
TRBV6-2/TRBV6-3	TRBJ1-1	many	.	TGTGCCAGCAGTTACGGGCAACGGACTGAAGCTTTCTTT	CASSYGQRTEAFF
TRBV6-2/TRBV6-3	TRBJ1-1	many	TRBD1	TGTGCCAGCAGTTACGCCCGGGACAGGGGTGAAGCTTTCTTT	CASSYARDRGEAFF
TRBV6-5	TRBJ1-4	many	.	TGTGCCAGCAGTACGTACAGGAAACGGGATGAAAAACTGTTTTTT	CASSTYRKRDEKLFF
TRBV6-5	TRBJ2-7	many	.	TGTGCCAGCAGTAAAAATGTAAGGGTAACGCCCTACGAGCAGTACTTC	CASSKNVRVTPYEQYF
TRBV20-1	TRBJ2-1	many	TRBD2	TGCAGTGCTCCAGCGAACGAGCGGGAGGCGGATGAGCAGTTCTTC	CSAPANEREADEQFF
TRBV29-1	TRBJ2-3	many	TRBD1	TGCAGCGTGGTGGGACAGGACACAGATACGCAGTATTTT	CSVVGQDTDTQYF
TRBV3-1	TRBJ2-7	many	.	TGTGCCAGCAGCCAAGATATAGGAGCCTACGAGCAGTACTTC	CASSQDIGAYEQYF
TRBV12-5	TRBJ2-5	many	.	TGTGCTAGTGAGGGTGAACAAGAGACCCAGTACTTC	CASEGEQETQYF
TRBV20-1	TRBJ2-2	few	.	TGCTGTGCTTGGCAGCACGCCGGGGAGCTGTTTTTT	CCAWQHAGELFF
TRBV9	TRBJ2-1	many	TRBD2	TGTGCCAGCACCGGGGGAGGGGTGTCCGGGAGGGTTAATGAGCAGTTCTTC	CASTGGGVSGRVNEQFF
TRBV7-9	TRBJ2-3	many	TRBD2	TGTGCCAGCAGCTCCCCACTAGCGGGAGCGGGAGATACGCAGTATTTT	CASSSPLAGAGDTQYF